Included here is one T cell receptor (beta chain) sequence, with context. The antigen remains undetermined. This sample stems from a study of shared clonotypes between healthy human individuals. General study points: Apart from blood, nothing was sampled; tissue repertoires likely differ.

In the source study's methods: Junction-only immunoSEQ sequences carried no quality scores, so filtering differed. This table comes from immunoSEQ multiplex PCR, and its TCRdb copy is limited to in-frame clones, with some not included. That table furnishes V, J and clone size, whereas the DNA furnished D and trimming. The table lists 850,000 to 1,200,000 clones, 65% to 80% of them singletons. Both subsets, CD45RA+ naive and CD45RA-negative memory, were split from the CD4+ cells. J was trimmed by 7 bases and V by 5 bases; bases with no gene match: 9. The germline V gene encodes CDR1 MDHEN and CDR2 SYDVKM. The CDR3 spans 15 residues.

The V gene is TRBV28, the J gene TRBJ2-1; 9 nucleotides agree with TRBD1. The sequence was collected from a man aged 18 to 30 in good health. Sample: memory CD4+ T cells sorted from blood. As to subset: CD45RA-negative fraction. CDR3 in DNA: TGTGCCAGCAGTGGGGGACAGGGAGGTAGGAATGAGCAGTTCTTC. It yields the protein CASSGGQGGRNEQFF.